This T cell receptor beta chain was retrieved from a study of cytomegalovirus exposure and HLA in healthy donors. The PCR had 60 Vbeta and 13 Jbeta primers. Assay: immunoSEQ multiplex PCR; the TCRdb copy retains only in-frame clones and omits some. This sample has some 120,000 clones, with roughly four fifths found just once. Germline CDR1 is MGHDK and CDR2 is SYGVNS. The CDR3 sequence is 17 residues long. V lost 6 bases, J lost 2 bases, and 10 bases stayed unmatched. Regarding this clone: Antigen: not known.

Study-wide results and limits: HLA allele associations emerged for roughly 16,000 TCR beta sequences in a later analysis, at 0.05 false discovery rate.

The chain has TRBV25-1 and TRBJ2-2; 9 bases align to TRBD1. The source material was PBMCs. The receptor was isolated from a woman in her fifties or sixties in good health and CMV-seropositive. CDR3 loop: CASSAPPGQGNTGELFF. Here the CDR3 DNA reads TGTGCCAGCAGCGCACCCCCGGGACAGGGAAACACCGGGGAGCTGTTTTTT.